This passage covers 8 T cell receptor beta chains from one sample sequenced in a study of CD8 T cells in ankylosing spondylitis. TCRdb reprocessed the 5' RACE reads with MiXCR, giving one entry per CDR3 protein. The repertoire includes roughly 230,000 distinct CDR3 sequences, more than 9% of them detected once, and around 2.6% sits in the top ten. Material: blood, either unsorted or a sorted T cell fraction (not recorded which). The origin of the receptors is a male donor with ankylosing spondylitis or in good health (not recorded which).

This clonotype was counted many times. V usage is TRBV5-1 and J usage is TRBJ1-3, with unresolved D. Trimming took off 7 bases at V and 6 bases at J, with 17 bases between the two ends. The CDR3 is made up of 14 amino acids. Germline CDR1 is SGHRS and CDR2 is YFSETQ. The CDR3: CASAWVPGENTIYF. In nucleotides, the CDR3 is TGCGCCAGCGCATGGGTGCCTGGGGAAAACACCATATATTTT.

This clonotype appeared many times. J is TRBJ1-1 and V is TRBV29-1; D uncertain. The CDR3 sequence is 12 residues long. With 8 bases removed from V and 4 bases from J, the gap between germline ends came to 14 bases. In germline, CDR1 is SQVTM, CDR2 ANQGSEA. The CDR3 sequence is CSFTSGGTEAFF. Here the CDR3 DNA reads TGCAGCTTTACATCTGGTGGCACTGAAGCTTTCTTT.

DNA for the CDR3: TGTGCCATCAGTGGAGGGGTTGGTGAAAAACTGTTTTTT. Translated, it gives CAISGGVGEKLFF. The chain uses TRBV10-3 and TRBJ1-4; maybe TRBD1 (5 bases). The CDR3 loop spans 13 amino acids. V shed 4 bases and J shed 7 bases, with 10 bases lying between them. CDR1 and CDR2 (germline): ENHRY, SYGVKD.

This clonotype was counted at least ten times. The chain has TRBV5-1 and TRBJ2-5, with 9 bases lining up with TRBD2. CDR3 size: 15 residues. Germline lookup yields CDR1 SGHRS and CDR2 YFSETQ. With V trimmed by 3 bases and J by 1 base, 4 bases remained unmatched. The DNA for the CDR3 is TGCGCCAGCAGCTCTAATAGCGGGAGCCAAGAGACCCAGTACTTC. It is translated as CASSSNSGSQETQYF.

Ten or more counts support this clonotype. The chain has TRBV20-1 and TRBJ1-5; 9 nucleotides match TRBD1. Trimming cost V 5 bases and J 6 bases; bases outside gene matches: 14. Germline CDR1 and CDR2: DFQATT and SNEGSKA (reference sequence). This CDR3 has 16 residues. CDR3 sequence reads: CSALLPGTGRVQPQHF. The CDR3 DNA reads as TGCAGTGCTCTTCTCCCGGGGACAGGGCGTGTTCAGCCCCAGCATTTT.

This clonotype was counted ten times or more. The J gene is TRBJ2-7, the V gene TRBV5-1; 7 bases line up with TRBD2. Per the germline V gene, CDR1 is SGHRS and CDR2 is YFSETQ. V trimming: 1 base; J trimming: 0 bases; junction bases outside the gene matches: 4. The CDR3 length is 15 residues. CDR3 nucleotides: TGCGCCAGCAGCTTGCAAGCGGGGTCCTCCTACGAGCAGTACTTC. Its translation: CASSLQAGSSYEQYF.

This clonotype has a count of ten or more. The chain combines TRBV12-3 or TRBV12-4 with TRBJ2-1, with TRBD1 as a possible D gene (6 bases). The ends were cut back, 6 bases at V and 5 bases at J, with 14 bases in the middle. The CDR3 loop spans 14 amino acids. CDR3 loop: CASSAAGANNEQFF. CDR3 bases: TGTGCCAGCAGCGCCGCAGGGGCCAACAATGAGCAGTTCTTC.

This clonotype turned up a few times. With a much larger clone just one base away, this may be a read error. The chain joins TRBV5-6 to TRBJ2-2; 8 nucleotides align to TRBD1. Germline assignment: CDR1 SGHDT and CDR2 YYEEEE. V was clipped by 5 bases and J by 6 bases; unmatched bases: 9. The CDR3 totals 15 residues. For the CDR3, the DNA is TGTGCCAGCAGATCCGGGACAGGCAACGCCGGGGAGCTGTTTTTT. It translates to CASRSGTGNAGELFF. The complete variable domain, with remaining parts taken from reference TRBV5-6 and TRBJ2-2, reads DAGVTQSPTHLIKTRGQQVTLRCSPKSGHDTVSWYQQALGQGPQFIFQYYEEEERQRGNFPDRFSGHQFPNYSSELNVNALLLGDSALYLCASRSGTGNAGELFFGEGSRLTVL.